The 16 T cell receptor beta chains reported below all come from one sample, sequenced in a study of cytomegalovirus exposure and HLA in healthy donors. The PCR was carried out with 60 Vbeta primers and 13 Jbeta primers. The method was immunoSEQ multiplex PCR; TCRdb's version includes in-frame clones alone and lacks a portion of them. This sample yields 100,000 to 120,000 clones, of which 80% to 85% are seen a single time; just under 3% belongs to the top ten. Sequencing was done on a sample of PBMCs. These receptors all stem from a woman aged 55-70 years in good health and CMV-seropositive.

The chain links TRBV18 to TRBJ2-1; tentatively, D is TRBD1 (6 bases). V shed 7 bases and J shed 3 bases, with 13 bases lying between them. The germline V gene has CDR1 KGHSH and CDR2 LQKENI. CDR3 length equals 14 residues. CDR3: CASLDSRLYNEQFF. As DNA, the CDR3 is TGTGCCAGCTTGGACAGTCGTCTCTACAATGAGCAGTTCTTC.

The V call is TRBV29-1, the J call TRBJ2-2; 12 bases match TRBD2. CDR3 length equals 14 residues. The germline CDR1 and CDR2 sequences are SQVTM and ANQGSEA. With V trimmed by 6 bases and J by 2 bases, 1 base remained unmatched. The CDR3 here is CSVGLAGNTGELFF. Written as DNA, the CDR3 is TGCAGCGTCGGACTAGCGGGAAACACCGGGGAGCTGTTTTTT.

This rearrangement joins TRBV10-1 to TRBJ1-4; TRBD1 matches at 9 bases. Germline V gives CDR1 WNHNN, CDR2 SYGVQD (reference sequence). V shed 1 base, J shed 6 bases, and the junction held 0 bases outside the gene matches. This CDR3 comprises 14 residues. CDR3 bases: TGCGCCAGCAGTGAGTGGGACAGGGATGAAAAACTGTTTTTT. This encodes CASSEWDRDEKLFF.

The chain recombines TRBV19 with TRBJ2-1, with 7 bases fitting TRBD1. V trimming: 4 bases; J trimming: 8 bases; junction bases outside the gene matches: 5. The CDR3 totals 13 residues. CDR1 and CDR2 (germline): LNHDA, SQIVND (reference sequence). The CDR3 bases are TGTGCCAGTAGTAACAGGGGCCGGGATGAGCAGTTCTTC. Translating gives CASSNRGRDEQFF.

The V call is TRBV28, the J call TRBJ1-2; 10 bases match TRBD1. The ends lost 5 bases at V and 9 bases at J; junction bases unmatched: 0. The germline V gene has CDR1 MDHEN and CDR2 SYDVKM. The CDR3 is 11 amino acids. The CDR3 spells CASSDRGRYTF. CDR3 in DNA: TGTGCCAGCAGTGACAGGGGGCGCTACACCTTC.

The chain has TRBV29-1 and TRBJ1-2, with 8 positions matching TRBD1. CDR1 and CDR2 from the germline V gene are SQVTM and ANQGSEA. Trimming cost V 6 bases and J 3 bases; bases outside gene matches: 9. The CDR3 has 14 amino acids. The CDR3 sequence is CSVIGQGIDYGYTF. CDR3 DNA: TGCAGCGTGATAGGACAGGGCATCGACTATGGCTACACCTTC.

V is TRBV2 and J is TRBJ2-1; D gene uncertain. Trimming removed 4 bases at V and 8 bases at J, with 12 bases between. The germline CDR1 and CDR2 sequences are SNHLY and FYNNEI. This CDR3 region has 13 residues. The CDR3 sequence: CASSVEFIHEQFF. The CDR3 DNA reads TGTGCCAGCAGTGTGGAGTTTATCCATGAGCAGTTCTTC. Supplemented by reference TRBV2 and TRBJ2-1, the full variable domain reads EPEVTQTPSHQVTQMGQEVILRCVPISNHLYFYWYRQILGQKVEFLVSFYNNEISEKSEIFDDQFSVERPDGSNFTLKIRSTKLEDSAMYFCASSVEFIHEQFFGPGTRLTVL.

The CDR3 DNA reads as TGTGCCAGCAGCGGGAGGGCAGGAACCTATGGCTACACCTTC. This encodes CASSGRAGTYGYTF. This sequence joins TRBV7-9 and TRBJ1-2, with D hard to call. The germline gives CDR1 SEHNR, CDR2 FQNEAQ (reference sequence). Trimming shortened V by 5 bases and J by 4 bases, and 14 bases separated the two germline ends. The CDR3 loop spans 14 amino acids.

The chain uses TRBV29-1 and TRBJ2-5; 14 bases match TRBD2. After removal of 0 bases from V and 2 bases from J, the junction contained 14 bases not matched to a gene. There are 20 residues in the CDR3. Germline CDR1 and CDR2: SQVTM and ANQGSEA. Here the CDR3 DNA reads TGCAGCGTTGAAGATGGCGAGGGACTAGCGGGAGTCGTAGGGCAAGAGACCCAGTACTTC. This sequence encodes CSVEDGEGLAGVVGQETQYF.

This sequence joins TRBV19 and TRBJ2-5, with D maybe TRBD2 (6 bases). V lost 1 base, J lost 3 bases, and 15 bases lay in between. Per the germline V gene, CDR1 is LNHDA and CDR2 is SQIVND (reference sequence). The CDR3 is 16 residues long. CDR3 sequence reads: CASSIAQGLPKETQYF. In DNA, the CDR3 is TGTGCCAGTAGTATAGCGCAAGGACTACCGAAAGAGACCCAGTACTTC.

This clone was detected only a few times. The V and J genes are TRBV19 and TRBJ1-1; D possibly corresponds to TRBD1 (6 bases). Trimming took off 6 bases at V and 7 bases at J, with 15 bases between the two ends. Germline CDR1 is LNHDA and CDR2 is SQIVND (reference sequence). There are 13 residues in the CDR3. The CDR3 bases are TGTGCCAGTAGAGACAGGCTAGTCGTTGAAGCTTTCTTT. Amino acids: CASRDRLVVEAFF. Using reference TRBV19 and TRBJ1-1 for the parts outside the CDR3, the full variable domain is DGGITQSPKYLFRKEGQNVTLSCEQNLNHDAMYWYRQDPGQGLRLIYYSQIVNDFQKGDIAEGYSVSREKKESFPLTVTSAQKNPTAFYLCASRDRLVVEAFFGQGTRLTVV.

The chain couples TRBV19 to TRBJ2-2, with 11 nucleotides matching TRBD2. CDR1 is LNHDA, CDR2 SQIVND, per germline (reference sequence). The V gene end was trimmed by 7 bases and the J gene end by 8 bases; junction bases not matched to a gene: 6. The CDR3 consists of 14 residues. The DNA for the CDR3 is TGTGCCAGTAATAGCGGGAGGGCAGCTGGGGAGCTGTTTTTT. It encodes CASNSGRAAGELFF. The full variable domain, in which reference TRBV19 and TRBJ2-2 provide the parts outside the CDR3, is DGGITQSPKYLFRKEGQNVTLSCEQNLNHDAMYWYRQDPGQGLRLIYYSQIVNDFQKGDIAEGYSVSREKKESFPLTVTSAQKNPTAFYLCASNSGRAAGELFFGEGSRLTVL.

The J gene is TRBJ1-1, the V gene TRBV29-1; D is unclear. Looked up from germline, CDR1 is SQVTM and CDR2 is ANQGSEA. The CDR3 sequence is 13 residues long. Trimming cost V 4 bases and J 4 bases, with 13 bases left between them. The CDR3 bases are TGCAGCGTTGCCTTCCTCGGGATCACTGAAGCTTTCTTT. Protein sequence: CSVAFLGITEAFF.

The gene calls are TRBV4-2 and TRBJ1-2, with 7 positions matching TRBD1. CDR3 length: 15 residues. Unmatched junction bases numbered 2, after V lost 1 base and J lost 0 bases. Germline-derived CDR1 and CDR2 are LGHNA and YNFKEQ. This CDR3 reads CASSQGQGANYGYTF. The CDR3 DNA sequence: TGTGCCAGCAGCCAAGGACAGGGCGCTAACTATGGCTACACCTTC.

The chain recombines TRBV5-4 with TRBJ2-2, with TRBD1 identical over 8 bases. This CDR3 has 15 residues. Germline V gene sequence: CDR1 SGHNT, CDR2 YYREEE (reference sequence). With 10 bases clipped from V and 5 bases from J, the junction kept 13 bases outside the gene matches. This CDR3 is CAGKHWDRQTGELFF. CDR3 nucleotide sequence: TGTGCCGGAAAACACTGGGACAGGCAGACCGGGGAGCTGTTTTTT.

This clone has more than one count but fewer than ten. This rearrangement joins TRBV2 to TRBJ2-2; D is perhaps TRBD1 (5 bases). CDR3 length equals 12 residues. Germline lookup yields CDR1 SNHLY and CDR2 FYNNEI. V was cut by 10 bases and J by 7 bases, with 13 bases left in between. The CDR3 is CATQGWSGELFF. In DNA, the CDR3 is TGTGCCACTCAGGGATGGAGCGGGGAGCTGTTTTTT. Full variable domain (missing parts from reference TRBV2 and TRBJ2-2): EPEVTQTPSHQVTQMGQEVILRCVPISNHLYFYWYRQILGQKVEFLVSFYNNEISEKSEIFDDQFSVERPDGSNFTLKIRSTKLEDSAMYFCATQGWSGELFFGEGSRLTVL.